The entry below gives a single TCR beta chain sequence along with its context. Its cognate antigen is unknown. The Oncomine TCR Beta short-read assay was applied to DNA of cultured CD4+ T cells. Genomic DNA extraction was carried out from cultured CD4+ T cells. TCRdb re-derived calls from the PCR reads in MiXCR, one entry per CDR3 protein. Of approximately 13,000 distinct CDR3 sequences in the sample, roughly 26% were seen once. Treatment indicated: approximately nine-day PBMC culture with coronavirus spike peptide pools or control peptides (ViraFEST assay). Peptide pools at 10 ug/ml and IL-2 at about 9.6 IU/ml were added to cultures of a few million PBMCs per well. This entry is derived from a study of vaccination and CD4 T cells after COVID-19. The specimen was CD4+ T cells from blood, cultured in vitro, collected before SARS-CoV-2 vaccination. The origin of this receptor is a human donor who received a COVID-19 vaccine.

The CDR3 here is CASSIDRHRISDYGYTF. The CDR3 DNA sequence: TGTGCCAGTAGTATAGATAGACACCGCATTTCGGACTATGGCTACACCTTC. The V and J genes are TRBV19 and TRBJ1-2; no reliable D call. From germline, CDR1 is LNHDA and CDR2 SQIVND (reference sequence). CDR3 length: 17 amino acids. V shed 0 bases and J shed 3 bases, with 17 bases lying between them.